The clone carrying this T cell receptor (beta chain) was counted only a few times. At one end, the junction sequence differs from germline, possibly due to a read error. This CDR3 is built from 14 residues. Germline CDR1 DFQATT, CDR2 SNEGSKA (reference sequence). CDR3 regions were amplified by Arm-PCR using iRepertoire HTBI primers to build TCR beta libraries. Each CDR3 protein is one row after TCRdb ran MiXCR on the multiplex PCR reads. The table lists 350,000 to 450,000 distinct CDR3 sequences, 10% to 15% of them singletons. The sample originates from a study of regulatory T cells in long-lasting Graves disease. The time point denotes: newly diagnosed GD, antithyroid drugs for less than 3 months. There was RNA extracted from PBMCs, and the TCR library was made from it. These data are also associated with another study on T cells in Graves' hyperthyroidism and ophthalmopathy. From that paper: Patients aged 18 to 65 had newly diagnosed hyperthyroidism of under 2 months' duration. Patients were excluded because of uncontrolled infection, other autoimmune disease, pregnancy or lactation. The majority of expanded thyroid clonotypes above 0.001 also appeared in blood.

The sequence derives from a woman aged 18 to 35 with Graves disease. The chain combines TRBV20-1 with TRBJ1-4; D is uncertain. The specimen comprised peripheral blood mononuclear cells (PBMCs), sampled at new diagnosis, from a patient treated with antithyroid drugs. CDR3 bases: TGCAGTGCTCCGTCTTCCGGGATGAGTGAAAAACTGCTTTTT. Its protein is CSAPSSGMSEKLLF.